This entry features one T cell receptor (beta chain) sequence. Its antigen is still unknown. The record originates from a study of regulatory T cells in long-lasting Graves disease. General study points: Newly diagnosed patients had higher TCR diversity than persistent Graves' patients did. Limited samples may have lowered accuracy.

Time point defined: newly diagnosed GD, antithyroid drugs for less than 3 months. RNA from PBMCs was the source of the TCR library. The TCR beta library used iRepertoire HTBI primers with Arm-PCR amplification of CDR3. TCRdb fed the multiplex PCR reads into MiXCR, producing one record per CDR3 protein. The data contain under 400,000 distinct CDR3 sequences, over 15% of them singletons. These sequences were also reported in another study, on T cells in Graves' hyperthyroidism and ophthalmopathy. That source adds: Patients were excluded for uncontrolled infection, other autoimmune disease, pregnancy or lactation.

The input for sequencing was peripheral blood mononuclear cells (PBMCs), taken at new diagnosis, from a patient treated with antithyroid drugs. The TCR sequence derives from a man aged 40-50 years with Graves disease.

In DNA form, the CDR3 reads TGTGCCAGCAGTTGGGACAGGGGGAAGAAACTGTTTTTT. Translating it yields CASSWDRGKKLFF. The V and J genes are TRBV27 and TRBJ1-4; the match to TRBD1 covers 11 bases. Germline CDR1 MNHEY, CDR2 SMNVEV (reference sequence). CDR3 length equals 13 residues. The V and J ends lost 4 bases and 11 bases, in that order; junction bases with no gene match: 3.